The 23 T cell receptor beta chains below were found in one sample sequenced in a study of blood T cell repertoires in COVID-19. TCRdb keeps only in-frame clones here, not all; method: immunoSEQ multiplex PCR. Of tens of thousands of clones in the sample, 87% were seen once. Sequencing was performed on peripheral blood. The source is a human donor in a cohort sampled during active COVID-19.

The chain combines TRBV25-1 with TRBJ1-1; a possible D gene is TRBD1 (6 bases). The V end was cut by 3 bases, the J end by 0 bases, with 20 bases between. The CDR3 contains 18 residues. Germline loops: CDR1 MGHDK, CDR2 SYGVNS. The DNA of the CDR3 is TGTGCCAGCAGTGAGTATATGACGGGGGGGCTGATGAACACTGAAGCTTTCTTT. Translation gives CASSEYMTGGLMNTEAFF.

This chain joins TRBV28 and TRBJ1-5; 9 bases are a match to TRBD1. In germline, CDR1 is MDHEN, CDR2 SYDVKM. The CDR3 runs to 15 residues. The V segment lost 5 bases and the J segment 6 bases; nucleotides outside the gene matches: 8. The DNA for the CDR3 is TGTGCCAGCAGTCCCAGGACAGGGGTAGGTCAGCCCCAGCATTTT. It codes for CASSPRTGVGQPQHF.

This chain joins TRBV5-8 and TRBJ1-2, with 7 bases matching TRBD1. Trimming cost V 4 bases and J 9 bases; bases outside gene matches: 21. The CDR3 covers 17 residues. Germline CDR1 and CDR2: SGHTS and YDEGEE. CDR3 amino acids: CASSPHTRTGLNPSYTF. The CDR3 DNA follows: TGTGCCAGCAGCCCCCACACCAGGACAGGTTTGAATCCTAGCTACACCTTC.

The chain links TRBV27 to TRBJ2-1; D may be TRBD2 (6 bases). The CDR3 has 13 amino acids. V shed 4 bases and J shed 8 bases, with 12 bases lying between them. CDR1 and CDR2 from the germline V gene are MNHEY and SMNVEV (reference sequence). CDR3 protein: CASSWGEKYEQFF. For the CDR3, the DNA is TGTGCCAGCAGTTGGGGGGAAAAGTATGAGCAGTTCTTC.

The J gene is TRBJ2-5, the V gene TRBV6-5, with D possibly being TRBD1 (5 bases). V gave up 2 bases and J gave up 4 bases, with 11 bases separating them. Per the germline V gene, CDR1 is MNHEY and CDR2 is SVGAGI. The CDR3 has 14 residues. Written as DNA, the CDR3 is TGTGCCAGCAGTTACGTGCTAGGGGCAGAGACCCAGTACTTC. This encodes CASSYVLGAETQYF.

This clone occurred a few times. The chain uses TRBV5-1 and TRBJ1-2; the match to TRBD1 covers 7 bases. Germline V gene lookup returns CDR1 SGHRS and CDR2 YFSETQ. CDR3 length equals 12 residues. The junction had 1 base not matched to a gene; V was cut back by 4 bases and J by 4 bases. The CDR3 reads CASSGDSYGYTF. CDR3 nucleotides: TGCGCCAGCAGCGGGGACAGCTATGGCTACACCTTC. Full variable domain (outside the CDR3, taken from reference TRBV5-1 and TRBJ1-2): KAGVTQTPRYLIKTRGQQVTLSCSPISGHRSVSWYQQTPGQGLQFLFEYFSETQRNKGNFPGRFSGRQFSNSRSEMNVSTLELGDSALYLCASSGDSYGYTFGSGTRLTVV.

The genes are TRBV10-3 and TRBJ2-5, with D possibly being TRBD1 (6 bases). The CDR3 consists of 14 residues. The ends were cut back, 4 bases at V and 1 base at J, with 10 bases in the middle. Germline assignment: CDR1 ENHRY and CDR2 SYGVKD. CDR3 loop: CAISVSGAQETQYF. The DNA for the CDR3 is TGTGCCATCAGTGTTTCAGGGGCCCAAGAGACCCAGTACTTC.

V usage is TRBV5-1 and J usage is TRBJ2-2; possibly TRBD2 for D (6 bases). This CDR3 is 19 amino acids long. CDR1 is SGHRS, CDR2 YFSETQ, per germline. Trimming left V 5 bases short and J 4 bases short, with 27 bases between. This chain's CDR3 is CASSYRGVQEGPVTGELFF. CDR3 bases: TGCGCCAGCAGTTATCGGGGAGTGCAGGAGGGCCCGGTCACCGGGGAGCTGTTTTTT.

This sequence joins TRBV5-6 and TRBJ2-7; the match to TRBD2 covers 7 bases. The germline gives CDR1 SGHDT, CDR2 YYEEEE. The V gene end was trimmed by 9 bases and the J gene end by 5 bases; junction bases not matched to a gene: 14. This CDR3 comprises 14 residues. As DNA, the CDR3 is TGTGCCACCCAATCCGGGGCTCGGGAGGACGAGCAGTACTTC. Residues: CATQSGAREDEQYF. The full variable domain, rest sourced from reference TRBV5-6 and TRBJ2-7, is DAGVTQSPTHLIKTRGQQVTLRCSPKSGHDTVSWYQQALGQGPQFIFQYYEEEERQRGNFPDRFSGHQFPNYSSELNVNALLLGDSALYLCATQSGAREDEQYFGPGTRLTVT.

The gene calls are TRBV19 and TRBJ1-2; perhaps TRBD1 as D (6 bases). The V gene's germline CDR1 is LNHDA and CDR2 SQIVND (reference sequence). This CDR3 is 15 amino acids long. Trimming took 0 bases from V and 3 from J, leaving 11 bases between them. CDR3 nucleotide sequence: TGTGCCAGTAGTATAGATCCTGACAGGTACTATGGCTACACCTTC. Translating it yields CASSIDPDRYYGYTF.

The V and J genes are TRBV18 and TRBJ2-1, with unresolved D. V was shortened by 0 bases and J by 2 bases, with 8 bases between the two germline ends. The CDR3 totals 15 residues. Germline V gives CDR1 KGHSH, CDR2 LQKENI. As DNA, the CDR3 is TGTGCCAGCTCACCACCAGAAGCTACCTACAATGAGCAGTTCTTC. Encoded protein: CASSPPEATYNEQFF.

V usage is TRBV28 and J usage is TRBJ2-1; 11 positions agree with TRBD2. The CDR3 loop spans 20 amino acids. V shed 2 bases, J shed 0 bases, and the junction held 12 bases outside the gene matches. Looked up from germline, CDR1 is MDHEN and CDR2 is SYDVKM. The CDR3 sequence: CASSLPRGGLAESSYNEQFF. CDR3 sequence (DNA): TGTGCCAGCAGTTTACCTAGGGGGGGACTAGCGGAAAGCTCCTACAATGAGCAGTTCTTC. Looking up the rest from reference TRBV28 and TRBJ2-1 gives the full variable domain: DVKVTQSSRYLVKRTGEKVFLECVQDMDHENMFWYRQDPGLGLRLIYFSYDVKMKEKGDIPEGYSVSREKKERFSLILESASTNQTSMYLCASSLPRGGLAESSYNEQFFGPGTRLTVL.

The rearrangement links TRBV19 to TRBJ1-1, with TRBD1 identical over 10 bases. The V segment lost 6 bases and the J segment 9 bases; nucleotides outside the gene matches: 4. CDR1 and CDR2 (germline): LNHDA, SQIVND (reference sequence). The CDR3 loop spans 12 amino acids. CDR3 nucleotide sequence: TGTGCCAGTAGAGACAGGGGGCCAAAAGCTTTCTTT. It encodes CASRDRGPKAFF.

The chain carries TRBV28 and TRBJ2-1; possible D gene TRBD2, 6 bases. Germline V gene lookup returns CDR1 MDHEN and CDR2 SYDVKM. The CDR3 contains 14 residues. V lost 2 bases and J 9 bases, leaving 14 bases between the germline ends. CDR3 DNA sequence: TGTGCCAGCAGTTTAATCGGCGGGGTCGGTGAGCAGTTCTTC. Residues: CASSLIGGVGEQFF. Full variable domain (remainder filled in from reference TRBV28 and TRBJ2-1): DVKVTQSSRYLVKRTGEKVFLECVQDMDHENMFWYRQDPGLGLRLIYFSYDVKMKEKGDIPEGYSVSREKKERFSLILESASTNQTSMYLCASSLIGGVGEQFFGPGTRLTVL.

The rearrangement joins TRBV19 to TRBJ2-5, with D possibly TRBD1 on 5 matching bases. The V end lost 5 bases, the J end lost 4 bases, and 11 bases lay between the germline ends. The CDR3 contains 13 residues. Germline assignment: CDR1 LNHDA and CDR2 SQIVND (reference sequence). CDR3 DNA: TGTGCCAGTAGTCAGGGTAGGCGAGAGACCCAGTACTTC. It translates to CASSQGRRETQYF.

The CDR3 nucleotides read TGTGCCATCAGTGAATGGGGCACGAATCAGCCCCAGCATTTT. Its protein is CAISEWGTNQPQHF. The V call is TRBV10-3, the J call TRBJ1-5; D might be TRBD1 (5 bases). CDR1 and CDR2 from the germline V gene are ENHRY and SYGVKD. Deletions cut 3 bases from V and 4 bases from J, with 10 bases between. The CDR3 is 14 amino acids.

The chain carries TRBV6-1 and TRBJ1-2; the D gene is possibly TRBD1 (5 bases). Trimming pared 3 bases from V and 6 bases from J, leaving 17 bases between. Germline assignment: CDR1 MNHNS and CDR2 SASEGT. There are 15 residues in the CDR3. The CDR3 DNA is TGTGCCAGCAGTGACAGGGATTTAAAGACCAATGGCTACACCTTC. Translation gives CASSDRDLKTNGYTF.

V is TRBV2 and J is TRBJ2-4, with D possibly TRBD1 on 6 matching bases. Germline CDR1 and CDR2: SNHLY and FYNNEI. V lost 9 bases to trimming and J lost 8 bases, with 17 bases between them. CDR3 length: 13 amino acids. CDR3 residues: CASNREVVDIQYF. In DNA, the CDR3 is TGTGCCAGTAACAGGGAAGTCGTCGACATTCAGTACTTC.

The DNA of the CDR3 is TGTGCCAGCAGCTTGAGGGACACACAAGAGACCCAGTACTTC. The encoded protein is CASSLRDTQETQYF. This sequence joins TRBV5-4 and TRBJ2-5; D might be TRBD1 (6 bases). Germline V gene data show CDR1 as SGHNT and CDR2 as YYREEE (reference sequence). The CDR3 runs 14 residues. Trimming pared 1 base from V and 2 bases from J, leaving 9 bases between. Combining the CDR3 with reference TRBV5-4 and TRBJ2-5 gives the whole variable domain ETGVTQSPTHLIKTRGQQVTLRCSSQSGHNTVSWYQQALGQGPQFIFQYYREEENGRGNFPPRFSGLQFPNYSSELNVNALELDDSALYLCASSLRDTQETQYFGPGTRLLVL.

In DNA, the CDR3 is TGTGCCAGCAGCTTGTTCGGCACTGAAGCTTTCTTT. Translated: CASSLFGTEAFF. V usage is TRBV5-5 and J usage is TRBJ1-1; D unresolved. Germline CDR1 reads SGHKS; CDR2 reads YYEKEE (reference sequence). This CDR3 spans 12 amino acids. V was trimmed by 1 base and J by 4 bases, leaving 5 bases between them.

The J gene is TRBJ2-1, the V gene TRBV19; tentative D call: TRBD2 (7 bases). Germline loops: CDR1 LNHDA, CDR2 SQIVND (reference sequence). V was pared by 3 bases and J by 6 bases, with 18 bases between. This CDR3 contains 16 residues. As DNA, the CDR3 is TGTGCCAGTAGTATGGAGGGGGGGCACGAGGGCAATGAGCAGTTCTTC. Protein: CASSMEGGHEGNEQFF.

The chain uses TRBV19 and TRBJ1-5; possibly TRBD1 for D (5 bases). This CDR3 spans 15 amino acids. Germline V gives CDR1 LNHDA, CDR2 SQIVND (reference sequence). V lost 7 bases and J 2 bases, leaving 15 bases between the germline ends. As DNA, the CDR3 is TGTGCCAGTAATTTATCAGGGTTGGGCAATCAGCCCCAGCATTTT. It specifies CASNLSGLGNQPQHF.

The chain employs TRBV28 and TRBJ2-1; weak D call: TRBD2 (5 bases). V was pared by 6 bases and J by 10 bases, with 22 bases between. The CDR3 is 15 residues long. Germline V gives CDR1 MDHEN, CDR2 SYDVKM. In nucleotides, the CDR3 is TGTGCCAGCAGCAATTTCCCCGACCCCAAGCGGGAGCAGTTCTTC. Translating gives CASSNFPDPKREQFF.